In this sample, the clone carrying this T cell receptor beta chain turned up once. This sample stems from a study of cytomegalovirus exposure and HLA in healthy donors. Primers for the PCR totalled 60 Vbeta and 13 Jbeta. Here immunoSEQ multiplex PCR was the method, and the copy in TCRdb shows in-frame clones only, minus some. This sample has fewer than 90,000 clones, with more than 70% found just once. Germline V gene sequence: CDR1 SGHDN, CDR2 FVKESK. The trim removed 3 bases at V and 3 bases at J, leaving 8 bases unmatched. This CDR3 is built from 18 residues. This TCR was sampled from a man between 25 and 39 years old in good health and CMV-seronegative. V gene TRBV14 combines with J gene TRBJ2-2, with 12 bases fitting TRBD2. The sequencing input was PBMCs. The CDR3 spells CASSHYTGTSGYTGELFF. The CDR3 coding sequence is TGTGCCAGCAGCCACTATACCGGGACTAGCGGGTACACCGGGGAGCTGTTTTTT.